These 23 T cell receptor beta chains originate from one sample sequenced in a study of T cell changes during pregnancy in multiple sclerosis. Only in-frame clones appear in the TCRdb table, and some are missing; sequencing was by immunoSEQ multiplex PCR. The data contain 65,000 to 70,000 clones, approximately 92% of them seen just once; the ten biggest clones take up less than 2%. This specimen was peripheral blood, taken in the third trimester of pregnancy. The receptors stem from a female donor in good health, enrolled as a control in a pregnancy study.

The V and J genes are TRBV14 and TRBJ1-3; the D is unclear. This CDR3 contains 15 residues. Trimming removed 4 bases at V and 0 bases at J, with 10 bases between. The germline V gene encodes CDR1 SGHDN and CDR2 FVKESK. The CDR3 nucleotides read TGTGCCAGCAGCCTCGACTGGAACTCTGGAAACACCATATATTTT. Translating it yields CASSLDWNSGNTIYF.

The gene calls are TRBV2 and TRBJ2-2, with D tentatively TRBD2 (6 bases). The CDR3 loop spans 15 amino acids. CDR1 and CDR2 from the germline V gene are SNHLY and FYNNEI. V was pared by 6 bases and J by 2 bases, with 13 bases between. The CDR3 protein is CASRGAGRNTGELFF. The CDR3 DNA sequence: TGTGCCAGCAGAGGCGCGGGGAGAAACACCGGGGAGCTGTTTTTT.

The sample holds a few counts of this clone. The V and J genes are TRBV6-1 and TRBJ2-7; 8 bases are shared with TRBD2. This CDR3 has 12 amino acids. Germline trimming cut 10 bases from V and 3 bases from J; bases unmatched to any gene: 5. Germline V gene lookup returns CDR1 MNHNS and CDR2 SASEGT. In DNA form, the CDR3 reads TGTGCCACCGGGGGGGGGATCTACGAGCAGTACTTC. Translation gives CATGGGIYEQYF.

This CDR3 reads CAISESTSGTQYF. The CDR3 DNA reads TGTGCCATCAGTGAGTCGACTAGCGGGACGCAGTATTTT. This chain joins TRBV10-3 and TRBJ2-3, with TRBD2 identical over 10 bases. V shed 0 bases and J 9 bases; nucleotides not matched to a gene: 0. CDR1 is ENHRY and CDR2 is SYGVKD in the germline V gene. This CDR3 region has 13 residues.

The chain employs TRBV12-5 and TRBJ2-1; no reliable D call. The CDR3 loop spans 12 amino acids. Trimming removed 2 bases from V and 6 bases from J, with 5 bases in between. CDR1 is LGHNT, CDR2 FRNRAP, per germline. CDR3 DNA: TGTGCTAGTGGTTTGTCCGGCAATGAGCAGTTCTTC. This encodes CASGLSGNEQFF.

The chain is built from TRBV14 and TRBJ1-1; D is uncertain. Germline loops: CDR1 SGHDN, CDR2 FVKESK. The CDR3 is 12 amino acids. Deletions cut 0 bases from V and 11 bases from J, with 10 bases between. The CDR3 reads CASSQEWLKAFF. DNA of the CDR3: TGTGCCAGCAGCCAAGAATGGCTTAAGGCTTTCTTT.

The V gene is TRBV7-9, the J gene TRBJ2-7, with D tentatively TRBD2 (7 bases). V lost 0 bases and J lost 5, with 17 bases in between. The CDR3 loop spans 16 amino acids. Germline assignment: CDR1 SEHNR and CDR2 FQNEAQ (reference sequence). CDR3 loop: CASSLALGGAQDEQYF. Written as DNA, the CDR3 is TGTGCCAGCAGCTTAGCCTTGGGGGGGGCCCAAGACGAGCAGTACTTC.

V gene TRBV28 combines with J gene TRBJ2-2, with 8 bases matching TRBD2. The CDR3 extends over 14 amino acids. The V and J ends lost 6 bases and 6 bases, in that order; junction bases with no gene match: 6. From germline, CDR1 is MDHEN and CDR2 SYDVKM. In DNA form, the CDR3 reads TGTGCCAGCAGATTAGCGGGGTCTGCCGGGGAGCTGTTTTTT. This sequence encodes CASRLAGSAGELFF.

The chain combines TRBV30 with TRBJ1-5; TRBD1 is a possible D gene (5 bases). Trimming removed 4 bases from V and 7 bases from J, with 23 bases in between. The CDR3 consists of 16 residues. CDR1 and CDR2 from the germline V gene are GTSNPN and SVGIG (reference sequence). The CDR3 loop is CAWTPSAGGSWQPQHF. DNA of the CDR3: TGTGCCTGGACGCCCTCCGCGGGGGGAAGTTGGCAGCCCCAGCATTTT.

The V call is TRBV4-1, the J call TRBJ2-5; 8 bases line up with TRBD2. Germline CDR1 is MGHRA and CDR2 is YSYEKL. This CDR3 has 15 residues. The junction had 8 bases not matched to a gene; V was cut back by 4 bases and J by 4 bases. The CDR3 bases are TGCGCCAGCAGCCGTAGTGGCGGGGGGCGAGAGACCCAGTACTTC. This gives the protein CASSRSGGGRETQYF.

This clone occurred once. The genes are TRBV15 and TRBJ2-4; the match to TRBD2 covers 14 bases. CDR1 is LNHNV and CDR2 is YYDKDF in the germline V gene (reference sequence). CDR3 length: 18 amino acids. With 0 bases clipped from V and 3 bases from J, the junction kept 4 bases outside the gene matches. Here the CDR3 DNA reads TGTGCCACCAGCAGAGACGGACTAGCGGGAGGTATCAAAAACATTCAGTACTTC. The encoded protein is CATSRDGLAGGIKNIQYF.

The rearrangement joins TRBV5-4 to TRBJ2-7; possible D gene TRBD2, 5 bases. The germline V gene encodes CDR1 SGHNT and CDR2 YYREEE (reference sequence). V lost 1 base and J 0 bases, leaving 14 bases between the germline ends. The CDR3 extends over 16 amino acids. The DNA of the CDR3 is TGTGCCAGCAGCTTGTACGTTACGGGGAGCTCCTACGAGCAGTACTTC. Translated, it gives CASSLYVTGSSYEQYF.

This chain joins TRBV7-3 and TRBJ2-3; 15 nucleotides align to TRBD2. CDR1 is SGHTA, CDR2 FQGTGA, per germline. The CDR3 length is 19 residues. V shed 3 bases and J 2 bases; nucleotides not matched to a gene: 9. Here the CDR3 reads CASSLRAGTSGGITDTQYF. CDR3 bases: TGTGCCAGCAGCTTGAGGGCCGGGACTAGCGGGGGGATCACAGATACGCAGTATTTT.

In this sample, this clone turned up a few times. J is TRBJ1-2 and V is TRBV29-1, with no clear D. The V gene's germline CDR1 is SQVTM and CDR2 ANQGSEA. Trimming shortened V by 1 base and J by 10 bases, and 16 bases separated the two germline ends. The CDR3 consists of 13 residues. CDR3 bases: TGCAGCGTTGAAGTCAGGTCTTCTCTCGCCTACACCTTC. Translation: CSVEVRSSLAYTF.

This chain joins TRBV19 and TRBJ1-1, with D hard to call. CDR3 size: 13 residues. The V end was cut by 1 base, the J end by 4 bases, with 7 bases between. The germline CDR1 and CDR2 sequences are LNHDA and SQIVND (reference sequence). This chain's CDR3 is CASSIGWSTEAFF. CDR3 DNA: TGTGCCAGTAGTATAGGTTGGAGCACTGAAGCTTTCTTT. Complete variable domain (other parts from reference TRBV19 and TRBJ1-1): DGGITQSPKYLFRKEGQNVTLSCEQNLNHDAMYWYRQDPGQGLRLIYYSQIVNDFQKGDIAEGYSVSREKKESFPLTVTSAQKNPTAFYLCASSIGWSTEAFFGQGTRLTVV.

This sequence joins TRBV21-1 and TRBJ1-5; no check of the table's D call, TRBD1, against the DNA was made. TRBV21-1 is designated a pseudogene. The CDR3 runs to 19 residues. The CDR3 coding sequence is TGTGCCAGCAGCGCTTACAACAGGGAAGTTGCAAATAGCAATCAGCCCCAGCATTTT. Residues: CASSAYNREVANSNQPQHF.

V usage is TRBV28 and J usage is TRBJ2-1; TRBD1 aligns across 9 bases. Germline V gene lookup returns CDR1 MDHEN and CDR2 SYDVKM. The CDR3 sequence is 20 residues long. With V trimmed by 6 bases and J by 0 bases, 18 bases remained unmatched. CDR3 nucleotide sequence: TGTGCCAGCAGCTATAGGCCCTCGGGACAGGGTCGGGGCTCCTACAATGAGCAGTTCTTC. Translating it yields CASSYRPSGQGRGSYNEQFF. Combining the CDR3 with reference TRBV28 and TRBJ2-1 gives the whole variable domain DVKVTQSSRYLVKRTGEKVFLECVQDMDHENMFWYRQDPGLGLRLIYFSYDVKMKEKGDIPEGYSVSREKKERFSLILESASTNQTSMYLCASSYRPSGQGRGSYNEQFFGPGTRLTVL.

V is TRBV9 and J is TRBJ2-3, with TRBD2 matching over 9 bases. Per germline, CDR1 SGDLS and CDR2 YYNGEE. V lost 3 bases to trimming and J lost 1 base; unmatched junction nucleotides: 6. The CDR3 spans 16 residues. CDR3 in DNA: TGTGCCAGCAGCGGAATCGGGACTAGCCGCACAGATACGCAGTATTTT. It encodes CASSGIGTSRTDTQYF.

This rearrangement joins TRBV11-2 to TRBJ1-4, with D possibly being TRBD1 (6 bases). The CDR3 totals 14 residues. V dropped 4 bases and J dropped 3 bases, with 9 bases sitting between them. Per germline, CDR1 SGHAT and CDR2 FQNNGV. The CDR3 sequence is CASSSAGANEKLFF. The CDR3 nucleotides are TGTGCCAGCAGCTCGGCAGGGGCTAATGAAAAACTGTTTTTT.

This sequence joins TRBV6-5 and TRBJ2-1; D possibly corresponds to TRBD2 (6 bases). The V end lost 6 bases, the J end lost 7 bases, and 13 bases lay between the germline ends. The germline CDR1 and CDR2 sequences are MNHEY and SVGAGI. The CDR3 loop spans 13 amino acids. The DNA of the CDR3 is TGTGCCAGCAGCACCGGGACTGGGAATGAGCAGTTCTTC. Amino acid sequence: CASSTGTGNEQFF.

The rearrangement links TRBV7-8 to TRBJ1-2; TRBD1 matches 10 bases. This CDR3 spans 14 amino acids. Germline lookup yields CDR1 SGHVS and CDR2 FQNEAQ. Trimming cost V 5 bases and J 2 bases; bases outside gene matches: 2. The CDR3 region is CASSPTGGNYGYTF. The CDR3 DNA reads TGTGCCAGCAGCCCGACAGGGGGCAACTATGGCTACACCTTC. Full variable domain (rest looked up from reference TRBV7-8 and TRBJ1-2): GAGVSQSPRYKVAKRGQDVALRCDPISGHVSLFWYQQALGQGPEFLTYFQNEAQLDKSGLPSDRFFAERPEGSVSTLKIQRTQQEDSAVYLCASSPTGGNYGYTFGSGTRLTVV.

The chain combines TRBV7-2 with TRBJ2-1; D might be TRBD2 (6 bases). The V and J ends lost 0 bases and 4 bases respectively, with 13 bases between them. Germline CDR1 is SGHTA and CDR2 is FQGNSA. CDR3 length: 16 amino acids. For the CDR3, the DNA is TGTGCCAGCAGCTTAGCATCGACCGGGAGTTACAATGAGCAGTTCTTC. Protein sequence: CASSLASTGSYNEQFF.

This chain links TRBV6-5 with TRBJ2-7, with D maybe TRBD2 (6 bases). Germline V gene lookup returns CDR1 MNHEY and CDR2 SVGAGI. The CDR3 totals 13 residues. V shed 7 bases and J shed 1 base, with 11 bases lying between them. The CDR3 nucleotides are TGTGCCAGCAAGGTTAGCGGATCCTACGAGCAGTACTTC. Translating gives CASKVSGSYEQYF.